Following are 10 T cell receptor beta chains from one sample sequenced in a study of blood T cell repertoires in COVID-19. Libraries were prepared by immunoSEQ multiplex PCR; TCRdb keeps only in-frame clonotypes and omits some of them. The top ten clones hold 6.5% to 8% of a sample with some 350,000 clones, 90% of them seen once. Sequenced input: peripheral blood. The origin of the receptors is a man aged 18-30 years with active or convalescent COVID-19.

This rearrangement joins TRBV6-1 to TRBJ1-1; tentatively, D is TRBD1 (5 bases). The CDR3 has 14 residues. V was trimmed by 3 bases and J by 4 bases, leaving 12 bases between them. CDR1 is MNHNS, CDR2 SASEGT, per germline. The CDR3 here is CASSETVRGTEAFF. Here the CDR3 DNA reads TGTGCCAGCAGTGAGACAGTAAGGGGCACTGAAGCTTTCTTT.

J is TRBJ2-2 and V is TRBV12-3 or TRBV12-4; TRBD1 might be the D (6 bases). Trimming left V 6 bases short and J 9 bases short, with 11 bases between. This CDR3 is built from 12 residues. CDR3 coding DNA: TGTGCCAGCAGCCTACAGGGCCGGGAGCTGTTTTTT. This encodes CASSLQGRELFF.

There are a few counts of this clone. The chain links TRBV19 to TRBJ2-7, with 8 nucleotides matching TRBD2. The CDR3 is 15 residues long. CDR1 and CDR2 (germline): LNHDA, SQIVND (reference sequence). The junction had 7 bases not matched to a gene; V was cut back by 3 bases and J by 3 bases. The CDR3 DNA sequence: TGTGCCAGTAGTATTTCCACTAGCGGTGTCTACGAGCAGTACTTC. It is translated as CASSISTSGVYEQYF.

The chain uses TRBV18 and TRBJ1-1; 9 bases are a match to TRBD1. CDR1 is KGHSH, CDR2 LQKENI, per germline. This CDR3 has 16 amino acids. J gave up 5 bases and V 3 bases, and 10 bases lay outside the gene matches. CDR3: CASSPLLGQGGTEAFF. CDR3 nucleotides: TGTGCCAGCTCACCGTTACTGGGACAGGGAGGAACTGAAGCTTTCTTT.

The chain is built from TRBV11-2 and TRBJ2-1; D not resolved. CDR1 and CDR2 (germline): SGHAT, FQNNGV. V lost 5 bases and J lost 9, with 11 bases in between. This CDR3 has 12 amino acids. CDR3 residues: CASSRISGEQFF. CDR3 DNA: TGTGCCAGCAGCCGAATTTCGGGTGAGCAGTTCTTC.

V and J are TRBV19 and TRBJ2-2; possible D gene TRBD1, 6 bases. The CDR3 spans 13 residues. Trimming removed 11 bases from V and 4 bases from J, with 14 bases in between. CDR1 and CDR2 (germline): LNHDA, SQIVND (reference sequence). The CDR3 loop is CASTGHGTGELFF. Here the CDR3 DNA reads TGTGCCTCGACAGGCCACGGCACCGGGGAGCTGTTTTTT.

V is TRBV6-4 and J is TRBJ2-1, with D possibly being TRBD2 (7 bases). The CDR3 is 15 amino acids. Germline V gives CDR1 MRHNA, CDR2 SNTAGT. V lost 3 bases, J lost 9 bases, and 18 bases lay in between. CDR3 region: CASSEVVRGAVEQFF. CDR3 sequence (DNA): TGTGCCAGCAGTGAAGTTGTCCGGGGGGCTGTTGAGCAGTTCTTC.

The V call is TRBV7-2, the J call TRBJ2-1; tentative D call: TRBD2 (6 bases). Trimming stripped 1 base from V and 7 bases from J, with 14 bases between. The CDR3 covers 15 residues. Germline loops: CDR1 SGHTA, CDR2 FQGNSA. The CDR3 protein is CASSLVRLEKNEQFF. The CDR3 DNA sequence: TGTGCCAGCAGCTTAGTTCGACTAGAGAAGAATGAGCAGTTCTTC.

This chain uses TRBV4-3 with TRBJ2-7; TRBD1 matches 7 bases. Trimming cost V 0 bases and J 4 bases; bases outside gene matches: 3. The CDR3 contains 14 residues. In germline, CDR1 is LGHNA, CDR2 YSLEER. The CDR3 loop is CASSQDKTGYEQYF. CDR3 in DNA: TGCGCCAGCAGCCAAGACAAGACAGGGTACGAGCAGTACTTC.

This sequence joins TRBV4-1 and TRBJ2-1; 11 bases line up with TRBD1. This CDR3 has 14 amino acids. The V gene's germline CDR1 is MGHRA and CDR2 YSYEKL. Trimming removed 3 bases from V and 7 bases from J; junction bases left unmatched: 2. In DNA, the CDR3 is TGCGCCAGCAGCCACGGACAGGGGGCAAATGAGCAGTTCTTC. This sequence encodes CASSHGQGANEQFF.